The source of this TCR beta chain is a study of OX40 agonist ivuxolimab in advanced cancers. Whole-study context: Treatment received earlier with anti-PD-1, anti-PD-L1 or anti-CTLA-4 agents was allowed, and approximately 40% had some. Overall study findings and caveats: Among the least clonally expanded were partial responders at 0.1-3.0 mg/kg.

Data came from immunoSEQ multiplex PCR; TCRdb stores just in-frame clones and leaves some out. Among almost 70,000 clones listed, 70% to 90% were seen once. Trimming removed 2 bases at V and 8 bases at J, with 9 bases between. Germline loops: CDR1 SGHTA, CDR2 FQGTGA. The CDR3 runs 13 residues. The sample holds a few counts of this clone. Its antigen is currently unknown. The same CDR3 can be traced to other DNA sequences in this sample. Anyone with autoimmune disease history or systemic immunosuppression was excluded. The source was CD4+ or CD8+ T cells sorted from blood, collected in a trial of the OX40 agonist ivuxolimab. This receptor was identified in an adult with an advanced solid tumor such as melanoma, head and neck, liver or kidney cancer. V and J are TRBV7-3 and TRBJ2-2; possibly TRBD1 or TRBD2 for D (5 bases each). The CDR3 is CASSLGAGGELFF. CDR3 sequence (DNA): TGTGCCAGCAGCTTAGGGGCGGGTGGGGAGCTGTTTTTT.